This T cell receptor beta chain was sequenced during a study of Ad26.COV2.S vaccination and SARS-CoV-2 variants. Across the whole study: By the intramuscular route, Ad26.COV2.S was given once, or twice 56 days apart.

The treatment denotes: approximately 18 received Ad26.COV2.S at low or high dose, single or two shots; about 5 received placebo; per-sample allocation not given. Specimen acquisition occurred on day 63 following the initial vaccine or placebo injection. Here immunoSEQ multiplex PCR was the method, and the copy in TCRdb shows in-frame clones only, minus some. The sample holds around 300,000 clones, roughly 90% seen once. This CDR3 has 15 residues. V lost 7 bases and J lost 0, with 16 bases in between. Germline assignment: CDR1 MNHEY and CDR2 SVGAGI. Overall study results and limits: The authors reported substantial breadth in spike-specific CD8+ and CD4+ T cell responses after vaccination.

A word on this clone: No antigen is known for it.

The receptor's source is a person between 18 and 65 years old who received the Ad26.COV2.S COVID-19 vaccine or a placebo. Sample: peripheral blood, taken in a trial of Ad26.COV2.S vaccine versus placebo. This rearrangement joins TRBV6-5 to TRBJ2-7; unclear D gene. DNA of the CDR3: TGTGCCAGCAAATTCTCGGACGCGAGCTCCTACGAGCAGTACTTC. It codes for CASKFSDASSYEQYF.